This record looks at one T cell receptor beta chain sequence and its context. Its antigen is unknown. Blood CD4+ CD25-high CD127-low regulatory T cells supplied the genomic DNA template. This sample is drawn from a study of regulatory and conventional T cells in RAG deficiency. The V end lost 6 bases, the J end lost 7 bases, and 10 bases lay between the germline ends. The CDR3 loop spans 12 amino acids. Germline V lookup: CDR1 MDHEN, CDR2 SYDVKM. Measured with immunoSEQ multiplex PCR; TCRdb has only the in-frame clones, and not every one. Of about 30,000 clones listed, about 89% are singletons. Study findings and constraints: RAG-deficient patients showed markedly lower Shannon entropy and higher Simpson indices than control T-cell subsets. Compared with controls, unique Treg TCR beta sequences dropped around 92-fold in Omenn syndrome and CID/AS. Omenn patients showed >80% Treg-Tconv overlap and shorter CDR3 lengths.

The data were also submitted as part of a second study, on regulatory T cells. As that report states: The PCR used 52 TRBV and 13 TRBJ primers. Skewed V and J usage and few unique V-J pairs marked patient repertoires, most in Tregs.

The sequence was collected from a human donor in good health. The sequencing input was Tregs sorted from blood. V is TRBV28 and J is TRBJ2-1; D is undetermined. CDR3 in DNA: TGTGCCAGCAGCCAAGACTGGAATGAGCAGTTCTTC. The encoded protein is CASSQDWNEQFF.